The 22 T cell receptor beta chains presented below share a single source sample, sequenced in a study of blood T cell repertoires in COVID-19. Sequencing used immunoSEQ multiplex PCR; TCRdb keeps in-frame clones, though not all of them. The data show 290,000 or so clones, with roughly 90% seen just once and approximately 1.2% held by the top ten. Input material: PBMCs or T cells enriched from blood (not recorded which). Every receptor here comes from a woman aged 25 to 39 who had recovered from COVID-19.

The chain carries TRBV19 and TRBJ1-5; D may be TRBD1 (6 bases). From germline, CDR1 is LNHDA and CDR2 SQIVND (reference sequence). With 7 bases removed from V and 0 bases from J, the gap between germline ends came to 13 bases. The CDR3 has 15 amino acids. The CDR3 loop reads CASTLQGYSNQPQHF. CDR3 in DNA: TGTGCCAGTACCCTGCAGGGGTATAGCAATCAGCCCCAGCATTTT.

The rearrangement links TRBV10-1 to TRBJ2-7, with 9 bases lining up with TRBD1. V gave up 4 bases and J gave up 1 base; unmatched junction bases: 2. Germline V gene lookup returns CDR1 WNHNN and CDR2 SYGVQD (reference sequence). The CDR3 spans 14 residues. The CDR3 region is CASSAGTGSYEQYF. The CDR3 nucleotides are TGCGCCAGCAGTGCCGGGACAGGGTCCTACGAGCAGTACTTC.

This clone was picked up a small number of times. Other DNA sequences within the sample encode an identical CDR3. CDR3 sequence (DNA): TGTGCCAGCAGCTTAGGGGGCAACTATGGCTACACCTTC. Residues: CASSLGGNYGYTF. The chain joins TRBV7-9 to TRBJ1-2, with D possibly matching TRBD1 (5 bases). Between the trimmed V and J ends, which lost 1 base and 2 bases, there was a span of 5 bases. CDR3 length: 13 amino acids. From germline, CDR1 is SEHNR and CDR2 FQNEAQ (reference sequence).

V is TRBV24-1 and J is TRBJ1-5; D ambiguous. Trimming took 4 bases from V and 2 from J, leaving 5 bases between them. The CDR3 is made up of 13 amino acids. CDR1 KGHDR and CDR2 SFDVKD come from the germline V gene. CDR3 loop: CATSEQGNQPQHF. Here the CDR3 DNA reads TGTGCCACCAGTGAGCAGGGCAATCAGCCCCAGCATTTT.

The J gene is TRBJ1-1, the V gene TRBV28; D is ambiguous. V was clipped by 3 bases and J by 5 bases, with 13 bases between them. This CDR3 region has 14 residues. CDR1 is MDHEN, CDR2 SYDVKM, per germline. The CDR3 region is CASSFASGRTEAFF. The CDR3 region has the DNA TGTGCCAGCAGTTTCGCTAGCGGGCGAACTGAAGCTTTCTTT.

CDR3 sequence (DNA): TGTGCCAGTAGTGACAGGGGCCCTGAAGCTTTCTTT. Amino acid sequence: CASSDRGPEAFF. This sequence joins TRBV19 and TRBJ1-1, with 8 nucleotides matching TRBD1. The CDR3 extends over 12 amino acids. Germline V gene lookup returns CDR1 LNHDA and CDR2 SQIVND (reference sequence). V was clipped by 5 bases and J by 6 bases; unmatched bases: 2.

J is TRBJ2-7 and V is TRBV29-1; 8 bases align to TRBD1. The J segment lost 5 bases and the V segment lost 4 bases, leaving 4 bases of the junction unmatched. CDR3 size: 12 residues. The germline CDR1 and CDR2 sequences are SQVTM and ANQGSEA. This chain's CDR3 is CSVGHRGDEQYF. For the CDR3, the DNA is TGCAGCGTTGGGCACAGGGGGGACGAGCAGTACTTC.

The CDR3 DNA is TGTGCCAGCAGTTGGGGCCGGGACAGGGGGCGCTACGAGCAGTACTTC. It is translated as CASSWGRDRGRYEQYF. This sequence joins TRBV28 and TRBJ2-7, with 12 nucleotides matching TRBD1. Germline CDR1 MDHEN, CDR2 SYDVKM. V was pared by 4 bases and J by 3 bases, with 7 bases of the junction left unmatched. The CDR3 loop spans 16 amino acids.

The chain uses TRBV28 and TRBJ1-6; 10 bases align to TRBD1. From germline, CDR1 is MDHEN and CDR2 SYDVKM. Unmatched junction bases numbered 10, after V lost 7 bases and J lost 7 bases. This CDR3 has 16 amino acids. The CDR3 protein is CASTSTGTGVNSPLHF. The CDR3 DNA is TGTGCCAGCACCTCGACCGGGACAGGGGTCAATTCACCCCTCCACTTT.

The CDR3 spells CASSLVGTSGNTIYF. As DNA, the CDR3 is TGTGCCAGCAGCTTAGTGGGGACTTCAGGAAACACCATATATTTT. J is TRBJ1-3 and V is TRBV7-9, with a possible D match to TRBD1 (5 bases). CDR1 and CDR2 from the germline V gene are SEHNR and FQNEAQ (reference sequence). V was shortened by 1 base and J by 4 bases, with 11 bases between the two germline ends. The CDR3 loop spans 15 amino acids.

This chain joins TRBV5-4 and TRBJ1-2, with TRBD1 matching over 7 bases. Germline CDR1 reads SGHNT; CDR2 reads YYREEE (reference sequence). There are 13 residues in the CDR3. Unmatched junction bases numbered 9, after V lost 2 bases and J lost 11 bases. In nucleotides, the CDR3 is TGTGCCAGCAGCTTTTGGGACAGCTCGAGTTACACCTTC. Amino acids: CASSFWDSSSYTF.

As regards this clone: Different DNA sequences within this sample yield the same CDR3. The gene calls are TRBV7-2 and TRBJ2-7, with TRBD1 identical over 9 bases. After removal of 5 bases from V and 4 bases from J, the junction contained 6 bases not matched to a gene. Germline V CDR1 and CDR2: SGHTA, FQGNSA. The CDR3 totals 14 residues. As DNA, the CDR3 is TGTGCCAGCAGCCTGGGACAGGGAACTTACGAGCAGTACTTC. This encodes CASSLGQGTYEQYF.

V is TRBV15 and J is TRBJ2-7, with TRBD1 as a possible D gene (7 bases). Trimming stripped 4 bases from V and 7 bases from J, with 14 bases between. Germline lookup yields CDR1 LNHNV and CDR2 YYDKDF (reference sequence). The length of the CDR3 is 13 residues. CDR3 sequence (DNA): TGTGCCACCAGCAACCCCTCAGGGGGGGAGCAGTACTTC. Its translation: CATSNPSGGEQYF.

The gene calls are TRBV5-1 and TRBJ2-3; D gene unclear. Trimming stripped 4 bases from V and 0 bases from J, with 12 bases between. This CDR3 region has 15 residues. Per germline, CDR1 SGHRS and CDR2 YFSETQ. The CDR3 reads CASSTPLDSTDTQYF. CDR3 sequence (DNA): TGCGCCAGCAGCACCCCATTAGATAGCACAGATACGCAGTATTTT.

DNA of the CDR3: TGTGCCAGCAGCCGACAGGGGACGAAACAGTACTTC. Protein sequence: CASSRQGTKQYF. The V gene is TRBV5-5, the J gene TRBJ2-7; 8 positions agree with TRBD1. Germline-derived CDR1 and CDR2 are SGHKS and YYEKEE (reference sequence). J was trimmed by 10 bases and V by 4 bases; bases with no gene match: 7. This CDR3 spans 12 amino acids.

This clone came up a few times. CDR3 nucleotide sequence: TGTGCTAGTGGTTCCGCCGGGACAGGGGGATCCAACGAGCAGTACTTC. Translated, it gives CASGSAGTGGSNEQYF. The J gene is TRBJ2-7, the V gene TRBV12-5; 11 bases line up with TRBD1. Trimming took 4 bases from V and 5 from J; bases not matched to a gene: 10. This CDR3 region has 16 residues. Germline CDR1 and CDR2: LGHNT and FRNRAP.

This chain connects TRBV28 to TRBJ1-5; 7 bases are a match to TRBD1. The CDR3 sequence is 15 residues long. CDR1 MDHEN and CDR2 SYDVKM come from the germline V gene. Trimming took 4 bases from V and 2 from J; bases not matched to a gene: 5. The CDR3: CASSSTGSGNQPQHF. CDR3 bases: TGTGCCAGCAGTTCGACAGGGTCGGGCAATCAGCCCCAGCATTTT.

The genes are TRBV11-3 and TRBJ2-2, with a tentative D call TRBD2 (6 bases). This CDR3 has 14 amino acids. Per germline, CDR1 SGHNT and CDR2 YENEEA. V was shortened by 5 bases and J by 3 bases, with 10 bases between the two germline ends. As DNA, the CDR3 is TGTGCCAGCAGCCGGGACTCCTACACCGGGGAGCTGTTTTTT. Encoded protein: CASSRDSYTGELFF.

This clone was seen just once. The V and J genes are TRBV12-5 and TRBJ2-3; 10 bases are a match to TRBD2. V lost 3 bases, J lost 4 bases, and 25 bases stayed unmatched. Germline values: CDR1 LGHNT, CDR2 FRNRAP. The CDR3 is made up of 22 amino acids. CDR3 sequence reads: CASGLASRGSLLAGVPSDTQYF. The CDR3 coding sequence is TGTGCTAGTGGTTTAGCCTCCAGGGGGTCGTTGCTAGCGGGGGTTCCTTCAGATACGCAGTATTTT.

The V call is TRBV2, the J call TRBJ2-7, with D maybe TRBD1 (5 bases). V was cut by 6 bases and J by 3 bases, with 9 bases left in between. The CDR3 is 12 amino acids. Germline V gene sequence: CDR1 SNHLY, CDR2 FYNNEI. CDR3 sequence reads: CASRQTDYEQYF. CDR3 DNA sequence: TGTGCCAGCAGACAGACAGACTACGAGCAGTACTTC. The whole variable domain, remainder taken from reference TRBV2 and TRBJ2-7, is EPEVTQTPSHQVTQMGQEVILRCVPISNHLYFYWYRQILGQKVEFLVSFYNNEISEKSEIFDDQFSVERPDGSNFTLKIRSTKLEDSAMYFCASRQTDYEQYFGPGTRLTVT.

The genes are TRBV27 and TRBJ1-1; 7 bases fit TRBD1. Per germline, CDR1 MNHEY and CDR2 SMNVEV (reference sequence). V trimming: 2 bases; J trimming: 3 bases; junction bases outside the gene matches: 3. CDR3 length: 14 amino acids. CDR3 residues: CASSLVQGYTEAFF. CDR3 bases: TGTGCCAGCAGTTTAGTACAGGGGTACACTGAAGCTTTCTTT.

The V gene is TRBV24-1, the J gene TRBJ2-3, with D tentatively TRBD1 (6 bases). V dropped 3 bases and J dropped 2 bases, with 11 bases sitting between them. The CDR3 loop spans 15 amino acids. Germline CDR1 KGHDR, CDR2 SFDVKD. The CDR3 nucleotides are TGTGCCACCAGTGATCCGGACAGATTCACAGATACGCAGTATTTT. This codes for CATSDPDRFTDTQYF.